The clone carrying this T cell receptor beta chain occurred many times. What it binds is unknown. TCRdb re-analysed the RT-PCR reads in MiXCR, keeping a single row per CDR3 protein. The table records 530,000 or so distinct CDR3 sequences, approximately 24% of them present only once. Germline V gene data show CDR1 as MNHNS and CDR2 as SASEGT. The CDR3 is 15 residues long. Trimming pared 6 bases from V and 1 base from J, leaving 14 bases between. The entry originates in a study of response to subunit inactivated influenza vaccine. Notes on the study in general: Authors suggested few new T cells are recruited by each seasonal influenza vaccination.

The rearrangement joins TRBV6-1 to TRBJ2-3; D gene uncertain. Sequencing used CD4+ T cells sorted from PBMCs, obtained less than 6 days after vaccination. The receptor was isolated from a man aged 45-60 years who received an inactivated influenza vaccine. CDR3 protein: CASRSRRSGTDTQYF. The CDR3 DNA reads TGTGCCAGCAGATCCAGGCGGTCCGGCACAGATACGCAGTATTTT.